A single sample gave rise to the 2 T cell receptor beta chains below, sequenced in a study of PD-1 blockade in classical Hodgkin lymphoma. Measured with immunoSEQ multiplex PCR; TCRdb has only the in-frame clones, and not every one. The data show about 39,000 clones, more than 60% seen once. The sample's time point: cycle 4 day 1 (C4D1), after less than 7 weeks of nivolumab. Every one of the patients relapsed after autologous stem cell transplantation (brentuximab vedotin exposure was variable). The input for sequencing was peripheral blood mononuclear cells (PBMCs), taken before the fourth cycle of nivolumab. These receptors were taken from a human donor with classical Hodgkin lymphoma.

The chain carries TRBV6-4 and TRBJ2-7; D perhaps matches TRBD2 (6 bases). Germline CDR1 reads MRHNA; CDR2 reads SNTAGT. The CDR3 sequence is 15 residues long. V lost 5 bases and J 1 base, leaving 15 bases between the germline ends. CDR3 sequence: CASSLGPGESYEQYF. CDR3 DNA sequence: TGTGCCAGCAGTCTCGGTCCGGGGGAATCCTACGAGCAGTACTTC.

Judged by abundance, this clone is medium-sized (0.01 to 0.1%). The rearrangement joins TRBV29-1 to TRBJ1-2; D ambiguous. From germline, CDR1 is SQVTM and CDR2 ANQGSEA. V was trimmed by 3 bases and J by 3 bases, leaving 14 bases between them. The CDR3 length is 14 residues. The CDR3 loop is CSVDARVLDYGYTF. Here the CDR3 DNA reads TGCAGCGTTGATGCCCGGGTGTTGGACTATGGCTACACCTTC.